A selection of T cell receptor beta chains follows, all from one sample in a study of blood T cell repertoires in COVID-19. Method: immunoSEQ multiplex PCR; TCRdb's copy keeps in-frame clones and lacks some. The data hold 350,000 to 400,000 clones, with 89% observed a single time. Sequenced: peripheral blood. The receptors here all came from a young woman with COVID-19, enrolled during active disease. The CDR3 runs from the conserved cysteine through the conserved F or W. The D gene is left open where the match is weak. Clone size is not always given. Where it is, it says once, few, many or a class for expanded clones.

v_gene	d_gene	j_gene	abundance	CDR3aa	CDR3nt
TRBV10-3	-	TRBJ1-6	-	CAISDRAENSPLHF	TGTGCCATCAGTGACAGGGCTGAGAATTCACCCCTCCACTTT
TRBV6-5	TRBD1	TRBJ2-1	-	CASSYSRQGYNEQFF	TGTGCCAGCAGTTACTCGAGACAGGGGTACAATGAGCAGTTCTTC
TRBV27	TRBD1	TRBJ1-6	-	CASSVGFGQGGIALHF	TGTGCCAGCAGTGTCGGTTTCGGACAGGGCGGAATAGCTCTCCACTTT
TRBV24-1	TRBD2	TRBJ2-2	-	CATSATSGRATGELFF	TGTGCCACCAGTGCCACTAGCGGGAGGGCCACCGGGGAGCTGTTTTTT
TRBV25-1	TRBD1	TRBJ1-3	few	CASRDRSSGNTIYF	TGTGCCAGCAGGGACAGGAGCTCTGGAAACACCATATATTTT
TRBV29-1	-	TRBJ2-1	-	CSVGSSNYNEQFF	TGCAGCGTCGGTTCTAGCAACTACAATGAGCAGTTCTTC
TRBV9	-	TRBJ2-1	-	CASSFVGAEQFF	TGTGCCAGCAGCTTTGTAGGGGCTGAGCAGTTCTTC
TRBV5-1	TRBD1	TRBJ1-2	many	CASSLDLSGQGALKGYTF	TGCGCCAGCAGCTTGGATTTATCGGGGCAGGGGGCGCTTAAGGGCTACACCTTC
TRBV18	TRBD1	TRBJ1-5	-	CASSSTINRGDQPQHF	TGTGCCAGCTCGTCGACTATAAACAGGGGCGATCAGCCCCAGCATTTT
TRBV11-3	-	TRBJ1-2	-	CASSLDASYGYTF	TGTGCCAGCAGCTTAGACGCGAGTTATGGCTACACCTTC
TRBV6-1	-	TRBJ1-4	-	CASSEVGQGEKLFF	TGTGCCAGCAGTGAAGTGGGGCAGGGGGAAAAACTGTTTTTT
TRBV27	TRBD2	TRBJ2-1	-	CASSLWLAGAILNEQFF	TGTGCCAGCAGTTTATGGCTAGCGGGAGCCATTTTGAATGAGCAGTTCTTC
TRBV7-6	-	TRBJ2-5	once	CASGGRLLQETQYF	TGTGCCAGCGGCGGCCGGCTGCTCCAAGAGACCCAGTACTTC
TRBV27	-	TRBJ1-2	-	CASSHQGQGYGYTF	TGTGCCAGCAGTCACCAAGGGCAGGGGTATGGCTACACCTTC
TRBV14	-	TRBJ1-4	-	CASSQDLGPGVEKLFF	TGTGCCAGCAGCCAGGACTTAGGGCCTGGGGTGGAAAAACTGTTTTTT
TRBV4-1	TRBD1	TRBJ1-5	-	CASSQPDRDNQPQHF	TGCGCCAGCAGCCAACCCGACAGGGACAATCAGCCCCAGCATTTT
TRBV7-8	TRBD1	TRBJ2-1	once	CASSLGQGVSYNEQFF	TGTGCCAGCAGCTTAGGACAGGGGGTCTCCTACAATGAGCAGTTCTTC
TRBV29-1	TRBD1	TRBJ1-1	-	CSVTTGMSTEAFF	TGCAGCGTCACGACAGGGATGAGCACTGAAGCTTTCTTT
TRBV18	TRBD1	TRBJ1-2	-	CASSPGTGPYGYTF	TGTGCCAGCTCACCTGGGACAGGCCCATATGGCTACACCTTC
TRBV5-1	-	TRBJ2-7	-	CASSHLGGDYEQYF	TGCGCCAGCAGCCACCTGGGCGGGGACTACGAGCAGTACTTC
TRBV9	-	TRBJ2-1	-	CASSVVGVPYNEQFF	TGTGCCAGCAGCGTAGTGGGAGTGCCCTACAATGAGCAGTTCTTC
TRBV19	TRBD2	TRBJ2-4	-	CASSRGLAGEGAKNIQYF	TGTGCCAGTAGTCGGGGCTTAGCGGGGGAGGGAGCCAAAAACATTCAGTACTTC
TRBV29-1	TRBD2	TRBJ2-5	-	CSVRQRGGTQETQYF	TGCAGCGTTCGACAGCGGGGTGGAACCCAAGAGACCCAGTACTTC
TRBV3-1/TRBV3-2	-	TRBJ1-1	few	CASSNSGAEAFF	TGTGCCAGCAGCAACAGCGGGGCTGAAGCTTTCTTT
TRBV10-2	TRBD1	TRBJ2-1	once	CASSESGDRVRDEQFF	TGCGCCAGCAGTGAGTCGGGGGACAGGGTTCGGGATGAGCAGTTCTTC
TRBV7-6	-	TRBJ1-2	once	CASSLGPGDGYTF	TGTGCCAGCAGCTTAGGGCCCGGGGATGGCTACACCTTC
TRBV20-1	-	TRBJ2-5	-	CSAPLGETQYF	TGCAGTGCTCCCCTTGGCGAGACCCAGTACTTC